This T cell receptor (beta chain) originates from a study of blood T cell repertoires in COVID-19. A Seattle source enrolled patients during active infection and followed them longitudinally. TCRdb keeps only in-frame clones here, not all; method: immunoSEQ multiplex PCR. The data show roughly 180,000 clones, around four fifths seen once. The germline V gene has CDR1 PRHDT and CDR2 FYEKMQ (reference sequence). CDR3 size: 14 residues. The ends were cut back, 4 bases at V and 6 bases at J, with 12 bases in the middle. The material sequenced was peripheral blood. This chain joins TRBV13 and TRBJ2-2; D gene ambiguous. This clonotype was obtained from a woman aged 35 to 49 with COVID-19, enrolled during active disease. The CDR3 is CASSSLDRAGELFF. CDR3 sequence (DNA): TGTGCCAGCAGCTCCCTTGATCGGGCCGGGGAGCTGTTTTTT.